What follows describes a single T cell receptor beta chain. The sample belongs to a study of blood T cell repertoires in COVID-19. Study-wide context: Some COVID-19 samples were acute and others convalescent; all came from the United States, Italy and Spain.

V was shortened by 4 bases and J by 3 bases, with 19 bases between the two germline ends. CDR1 is SGHRS, CDR2 YFSETQ, per germline. The CDR3 sequence is 16 residues long. In the authors' workflow: Estimated nucleated cell counts came from reference gene primer amplification. Repertoires were generated with immunoSEQ multiplex PCR, while TCRdb's copy carries only in-frame clones and drops some. V and J calls and clone size come straight from that table; D and trimming were deduced from the DNA. In the table there are under 200,000 clones, more than 80% of which are singletons. Sequencing used peripheral blood. This chain links TRBV5-1 with TRBJ2-5, with D perhaps TRBD2 (5 bases). This receptor was identified in a man over 45 with acute or convalescent COVID-19. Written as DNA, the CDR3 is TGCGCCAGCAGCAAAGCTGACGGTCTAGCCGAAGAGACCCAGTACTTC. Protein: CASSKADGLAEETQYF. The full variable domain, rest sourced from reference TRBV5-1 and TRBJ2-5, is KAGVTQTPRYLIKTRGQQVTLSCSPISGHRSVSWYQQTPGQGLQFLFEYFSETQRNKGNFPGRFSGRQFSNSRSEMNVSTLELGDSALYLCASSKADGLAEETQYFGPGTRLLVL.